The source of this TCR beta chain is a study of blood T cell repertoires in COVID-19. Across the whole study: Collection of acute and convalescent COVID-19 samples took place in the United States, Italy and Spain. The cDNA or gDNA used as material had been derived from T cells, B-cell-depleted T cells, or PBMCs.

The CDR3 has 16 residues. The germline V and J ends were trimmed by 1 base and 1 base, with 10 bases remaining between them. Looked up from germline, CDR1 is MGHRA and CDR2 is YSYEKL. Authors' data handling: Nucleated cell number was recorded as an estimate derived from reference gene primer amplification. Sequencing was performed with immunoSEQ multiplex PCR; in TCRdb, only in-frame clones are kept and a portion is missing. V, J and clone size were drawn from that table, and D and trimming were deduced from the DNA. Here the sample spans 200,000 to 250,000 clones, 70% to 90% being singletons. The TCR originated in a man aged 50-60 years with acute or convalescent COVID-19. The specimen was peripheral blood. The chain combines TRBV4-1 with TRBJ2-2; tentatively, D is TRBD2 (5 bases). Here the CDR3 DNA reads TGCGCCAGCAGCCAAGGGCTAGCAGGGAACACCGGGGAGCTGTTTTTT. As protein: CASSQGLAGNTGELFF.